Listed here are 32 T cell receptor beta chains from one sample, sequenced in a study of T cells in Graves' hyperthyroidism and ophthalmopathy. RNA transcripts gave rise to amplified TCR beta CDR3 regions. Primed by the HTBI set, a first-round RT-PCR was run on the TCR CDR3. TCRdb reanalysed the multiplex PCR reads using MiXCR and keeps one entry per CDR3 protein. The table has 250,000 to 300,000 distinct CDR3 sequences, approximately 15% seen once. The sequencing input was blood. The receptors were sampled from a woman aged 40 to 50 with Graves' hyperthyroidism that later progressed to Graves' ophthalmopathy.

The sample holds many counts of this clonotype. This chain joins TRBV6-1 and TRBJ2-5, with D possibly being TRBD1 (5 bases). V dropped 6 bases and J dropped 4 bases, with 9 bases sitting between them. This CDR3 region has 12 residues. Germline V lookup: CDR1 MNHNS, CDR2 SASEGT. The CDR3 here is CASRWGTETQYF. The CDR3 DNA follows: TGTGCCAGCAGGTGGGGCACAGAGACCCAGTACTTC.

This clonotype was seen a few times. The gene calls are TRBV9 and TRBJ1-2, with D unclear. V lost 2 bases and J lost 0, with 8 bases in between. The length of the CDR3 is 14 residues. Germline V gene data show CDR1 as SGDLS and CDR2 as YYNGEE. CDR3 nucleotide sequence: TGTGCCAGCAGCGTGTCAGAGGCTAACTATGGCTACACCTTC. Translated: CASSVSEANYGYTF. The variable domain in full, with the rest retrieved from reference TRBV9 and TRBJ1-2, is DSGVTQTPKHLITATGQRVTLRCSPRSGDLSVYWYQQSLDQGLQFLIQYYNGEERAKGNILERFSAQQFPDLHSELNLSSLELGDSALYFCASSVSEANYGYTFGSGTRLTVV.

The chain combines TRBV12-3 or TRBV12-4 with TRBJ1-2; a possible D gene is TRBD1 (5 bases). The CDR3 extends over 13 amino acids. V was shortened by 6 bases and J by 4 bases, with 12 bases between the two germline ends. For the CDR3, the DNA is TGTGCCAGCAGCCGTACAGGAACCTATGGCTACACCTTC. This encodes CASSRTGTYGYTF.

This clonotype was seen at least ten times. The rearrangement uses TRBV29-1 and TRBJ2-1; D gene unclear. The germline gives CDR1 SQVTM, CDR2 ANQGSEA. The CDR3 consists of 8 residues. Trimming removed 7 bases at V and 7 bases at J, with 2 bases between. The CDR3 DNA follows: TGCAGCGCAAATGAGCAGTTCTTC. Residues: CSANEQFF.

Ten or more counts support this clonotype. The chain uses TRBV19 and TRBJ1-1; D may be TRBD1 (5 bases). Germline V lookup: CDR1 LNHDA, CDR2 SQIVND (reference sequence). Trimming removed 7 bases at V and 0 bases at J, with 12 bases between. This CDR3 spans 14 amino acids. CDR3 nucleotides: TGTGCCAGTAAAATCCGGGGGGTGAACACTGAAGCTTTCTTT. Encoded protein: CASKIRGVNTEAFF.

Many counts were recorded for this clonotype. The chain employs TRBV27 and TRBJ1-5; the match to TRBD1 covers 8 bases. This CDR3 region has 16 residues. Germline-derived CDR1 and CDR2 are MNHEY and SMNVEV (reference sequence). V lost 6 bases, J lost 6 bases, and 13 bases stayed unmatched. The CDR3 sequence is CASSRVRTGNGQPQHF. The CDR3 bases are TGTGCCAGCAGCCGTGTCCGGACAGGGAACGGTCAGCCCCAGCATTTT.

In this sample, this clonotype turned up many times. This chain connects TRBV27 to TRBJ2-7; 13 bases map to TRBD2. J gave up 2 bases and V 8 bases, and 6 bases lay outside the gene matches. Germline assignment: CDR1 MNHEY and CDR2 SMNVEV (reference sequence). This CDR3 is built from 15 residues. The CDR3 sequence: CASASGLAGTYEQYF. For the CDR3, the DNA is TGTGCCAGCGCTTCGGGACTAGCGGGAACCTACGAGCAGTACTTC.

This clonotype has more than one count but fewer than ten. A much larger clone lies a single base off, so this may be a read error. The V and J genes are TRBV12-5 and TRBJ2-2; D ambiguous. The CDR3 covers 15 residues. Germline V gene lookup returns CDR1 LGHNT and CDR2 FRNRAP. V shed 4 bases and J shed 0 bases, with 9 bases lying between them. In nucleotides, the CDR3 is TGTGCTAGTGGTTCGACGGATCCGAACACCGGGGAGCTGTTTTTT. This encodes CASGSTDPNTGELFF.

This clonotype showed up many times. This rearrangement joins TRBV2 to TRBJ2-5; D unclear. Germline V gene data show CDR1 as SNHLY and CDR2 as FYNNEI. V was cut by 3 bases and J by 1 base, with 9 bases left in between. The CDR3 has 14 amino acids. In DNA, the CDR3 is TGTGCCAGCAGTGATTGGGCTATCCAAGAGACCCAGTACTTC. Amino acid sequence: CASSDWAIQETQYF.

The rearrangement uses TRBV20-1 and TRBJ1-1, with D tentatively TRBD1 (5 bases). Between the trimmed V and J ends, which lost 0 bases and 6 bases, there was a span of 20 bases. CDR3 size: 16 residues. Germline assignment: CDR1 DFQATT and CDR2 SNEGSKA (reference sequence). The DNA of the CDR3 is TGCAGTGCTAGAGATCTCGGGAGACAGCCGGAGTCTGAAGCTTTCTTT. Encoded protein: CSARDLGRQPESEAFF.

This clonotype came up many times. The rearrangement joins TRBV28 to TRBJ2-2, with TRBD2 as a possible D gene (6 bases). Between the trimmed V and J ends, which lost 6 bases and 2 bases, there was a span of 16 bases. This CDR3 has 16 amino acids. The germline V gene has CDR1 MDHEN and CDR2 SYDVKM. CDR3 DNA sequence: TGTGCCAGCAGGCCCTTGGGTAGCGGAAACACCGGGGAGCTGTTTTTT. Translating gives CASRPLGSGNTGELFF.

This clonotype was observed a few times. This CDR3 reads CASSLPPASGQETQYF. The CDR3 coding sequence is TGTGCCAGCAGCCTCCCCCCGGCTAGCGGCCAAGAGACCCAGTACTTC. This chain joins TRBV6-1 and TRBJ2-5; 7 bases line up with TRBD2. Losses at the gene ends were 6 bases for V and 1 base for J; bases not matched to a gene: 11. Germline CDR1 reads MNHNS; CDR2 reads SASEGT. This CDR3 comprises 16 residues.

This clonotype occurred a few times. The CDR3 ends on some other residue instead of the conserved phenylalanine or tryptophan, so this is likely a read error. The CDR3: CASSYGGTSGGHEQFL. For the CDR3, the DNA is TGTGCCAGCAGTTACGGGGGGACTAGCGGGGGCCATGAGCAGTTCCTC. The chain combines TRBV6-9 with TRBJ2-1; 14 bases match TRBD2. This CDR3 region has 16 residues. With 3 bases clipped from V and 8 bases from J, the junction kept 6 bases outside the gene matches. Germline CDR1 MNHGY, CDR2 SVAAGI.

This clonotype was seen many times. The chain carries TRBV11-1 and TRBJ1-5; unclear D gene. The CDR3 is made up of 15 amino acids. Germline V gene sequence: CDR1 SGHAT, CDR2 FQDESV (reference sequence). V was cut by 0 bases and J by 10 bases, with 16 bases left in between. The CDR3 DNA follows: TGTGCCAGCAGCTTAGCTCCCAGCGTAGATTACCCCCAGCATTTT. Translated, it gives CASSLAPSVDYPQHF. Full variable domain (rest looked up from reference TRBV11-1 and TRBJ1-5): EAEVAQSPRYKITEKSQAVAFWCDPISGHATLYWYRQILGQGPELLVQFQDESVVDDSQLPKDRFSAERLKGVDSTLKIQPAELGDSAMYLCASSLAPSVDYPQHFGDGTRLSIL.

This clonotype was counted many times. The chain is built from TRBV3-1 and TRBJ1-1; D gene ambiguous. Between the trimmed V and J ends, which lost 4 bases and 6 bases, there was a span of 9 bases. CDR1 is LGHDT and CDR2 is YNNKEL in the germline V gene (reference sequence). The CDR3 extends over 12 amino acids. CDR3 in DNA: TGTGCCAGCAGCCTAGCGCGGGCTGAAGCTTTCTTT. Translating it yields CASSLARAEAFF.

In this sample, this clonotype turned up many times. This chain joins TRBV27 and TRBJ1-5; TRBD1 is a possible D gene (5 bases). The CDR3 extends over 14 amino acids. V shed 5 bases and J shed 9 bases, with 17 bases lying between them. Germline CDR1 MNHEY, CDR2 SMNVEV (reference sequence). CDR3 sequence: CASSPRQGTAPQHF. The CDR3, as DNA: TGTGCCAGCAGTCCACGTCAGGGAACCGCGCCCCAGCATTTT.

This clonotype has a handful of counts. The chain uses TRBV18 and TRBJ2-1, with TRBD2 identical over 11 bases. The CDR3 covers 15 residues. Germline V CDR1 and CDR2: KGHSH, LQKENI. With V trimmed by 7 bases and J by 5 bases, 7 bases remained unmatched. The CDR3 reads CASLMTSGKHNEQFF. CDR3 bases: TGTGCCAGCTTAATGACTAGCGGGAAACACAATGAGCAGTTCTTC.

The table lists this clonotype with many counts. This chain links TRBV11-2 with TRBJ2-7, with 9 bases matching TRBD1. Germline CDR1 is SGHAT and CDR2 is FQNNGV. Trimming at V came to 7 bases and at J to 5 bases, leaving 6 bases not matched to a gene. This CDR3 is 13 amino acids long. CDR3 region: CASNLGQGNEQYF. Here the CDR3 DNA reads TGTGCCAGCAACCTTGGACAGGGGAACGAGCAGTACTTC. The full variable domain, its missing parts supplied by reference TRBV11-2 and TRBJ2-7, is EAGVAQSPRYKIIEKRQSVAFWCNPISGHATLYWYQQILGQGPKLLIQFQNNGVVDDSQLPKDRFSAERLKGVDSTLKIQPAKLEDSAVYLCASNLGQGNEQYFGPGTRLTVT.

The rearrangement joins TRBV6-1 to TRBJ1-5; no clear D gene. This CDR3 comprises 14 residues. Germline assignment: CDR1 MNHNS and CDR2 SASEGT. V gave up 9 bases and J gave up 2 bases, with 14 bases separating them. CDR3 residues: CASRRVEGNQPQHF. The CDR3 DNA follows: TGTGCCAGTCGGCGGGTCGAGGGCAATCAGCCCCAGCATTTT.

This rearrangement joins TRBV10-2 to TRBJ1-4, with D possibly matching TRBD1 (5 bases). Germline-derived CDR1 and CDR2 are WSHSY and SAAADI. V was pared by 4 bases and J by 9 bases, with 12 bases between. The CDR3 covers 13 residues. The CDR3 is CASSGSTGKKLFF. The DNA for the CDR3 is TGCGCCAGCAGTGGGTCAACAGGAAAAAAACTGTTTTTT.

There are many counts of this clonotype. The CDR3 here is CASSPTTGLAKNIQYF. CDR3 bases: TGTGCCAGCAGCCCAACGACAGGACTAGCCAAAAACATTCAGTACTTC. This chain joins TRBV11-2 and TRBJ2-4; TRBD1 might be the D (6 bases). The CDR3 extends over 16 amino acids. From germline, CDR1 is SGHAT and CDR2 FQNNGV. Trimming stripped 5 bases from V and 0 bases from J, with 14 bases between.

Ten or more counts support this clonotype. The rearrangement joins TRBV3-1 to TRBJ2-1; D not resolved. With 0 bases removed from V and 6 bases from J, the gap between germline ends came to 12 bases. Germline lookup yields CDR1 LGHDT and CDR2 YNNKEL (reference sequence). CDR3 length: 15 amino acids. The chain's CDR3 is CASSQEYTKLNEQFF. In DNA form, the CDR3 reads TGTGCCAGCAGCCAAGAGTACACTAAGCTCAATGAGCAGTTCTTC.

In its sample, this clonotype was seen many times. The chain recombines TRBV7-3 with TRBJ2-1, with 9 bases matching TRBD2. Germline-derived CDR1 and CDR2 are SGHTA and FQGTGA. This CDR3 spans 15 amino acids. V lost 4 bases and J lost 3; bases outside the gene matches: 4. The CDR3 loop is CASSYSGRNYNEQFF. The CDR3 DNA sequence: TGTGCCAGCAGCTATAGCGGGAGAAACTACAATGAGCAGTTCTTC.

This clonotype was recorded many times. The CDR3 DNA sequence: TGCAGCGTTGAATCTGTCTGGGCAGGCCATGGCTACACCTTC. Protein sequence: CSVESVWAGHGYTF. The V call is TRBV29-1, the J call TRBJ1-2, with unresolved D. This CDR3 is built from 14 residues. Germline V gives CDR1 SQVTM, CDR2 ANQGSEA. V lost 2 bases and J lost 6, with 16 bases in between.

Ten or more counts support this clonotype. The genes are TRBV27 and TRBJ2-7; weak D call: TRBD1 (6 bases). The CDR3 loop spans 14 amino acids. Germline-derived CDR1 and CDR2 are MNHEY and SMNVEV (reference sequence). Trimming took off 3 bases at V and 3 bases at J, with 12 bases between the two ends. The DNA of the CDR3 is TGTGCCAGCAGTTTTCGAGGGGACAACTACGAGCAGTACTTC. It specifies CASSFRGDNYEQYF.

This clonotype was observed at least ten times. The gene calls are TRBV6-1 and TRBJ2-2; no clear D. The CDR3 is made up of 17 amino acids. The V end lost 7 bases, the J end lost 0 bases, and 18 bases lay between the germline ends. The germline gives CDR1 MNHNS, CDR2 SASEGT. Here the CDR3 reads CASTLKLGVANTGELFF. CDR3 nucleotides: TGTGCCAGCACCCTGAAACTTGGGGTGGCGAACACCGGGGAGCTGTTTTTT.

This clonotype came up many times. The chain recombines TRBV5-1 with TRBJ2-1; D remains unclear. CDR1 and CDR2 from the germline V gene are SGHRS and YFSETQ. The CDR3 is 12 amino acids. Trimming removed 5 bases from V and 4 bases from J, with 7 bases in between. The CDR3: CASSNDYNEQFF. CDR3 bases: TGCGCCAGCAGTAATGATTACAATGAGCAGTTCTTC.

In this sample, this clonotype turned up many times. The rearrangement uses TRBV2 and TRBJ2-3, with 7 bases that match TRBD1. The germline V gene encodes CDR1 SNHLY and CDR2 FYNNEI. The CDR3 contains 13 residues. The J segment lost 6 bases and the V segment lost 6 bases, leaving 6 bases of the junction unmatched. The CDR3 region is CASRWDSPDTQYF. The CDR3 DNA is TGTGCCAGCAGGTGGGACAGCCCCGATACGCAGTATTTT.

The sample holds many counts of this clonotype. The chain uses TRBV12-3 or TRBV12-4 and TRBJ2-7; the match to TRBD1 covers 7 bases. The length of the CDR3 is 13 residues. V dropped 7 bases and J dropped 6; count of bases not matched to a gene: 9. Here the CDR3 reads CASTKSDRVEQYF. CDR3 sequence (DNA): TGTGCCAGCACCAAATCCGACAGGGTCGAGCAGTACTTC.

The chain recombines TRBV10-3 with TRBJ2-7, with TRBD2 identical over 12 bases. This CDR3 spans 14 amino acids. Germline V gene data show CDR1 as ENHRY and CDR2 as SYGVKD. V dropped 5 bases and J dropped 4; count of bases not matched to a gene: 3. CDR3 nucleotide sequence: TGTGCCATCAGTCCCCTAGCGGGAGGGTACGAGCAGTACTTC. Translating gives CAISPLAGGYEQYF.

This clonotype showed up many times. The DNA for the CDR3 is TGTGCTAGTGGACCGGGACTAGCGACCTCCTACAATGAGCAGTTCTTC. Protein sequence: CASGPGLATSYNEQFF. The chain uses TRBV12-5 and TRBJ2-1; 10 bases are shared with TRBD2. This CDR3 spans 16 amino acids. V gave up 6 bases and J gave up 0 bases; unmatched junction bases: 5. CDR1 and CDR2 from the germline V gene are LGHNT and FRNRAP.

This clonotype was counted at least ten times. The DNA of the CDR3 is TGTGCCAGTAGTATGGGCCTAGCGGCGATCACCTACGAGCAGTACTTC. Translated, it gives CASSMGLAAITYEQYF. V usage is TRBV19 and J usage is TRBJ2-7; 7 bases align to TRBD2. With 3 bases clipped from V and 2 bases from J, the junction kept 10 bases outside the gene matches. CDR3 length equals 16 residues. CDR1 and CDR2 (germline): LNHDA, SQIVND (reference sequence).